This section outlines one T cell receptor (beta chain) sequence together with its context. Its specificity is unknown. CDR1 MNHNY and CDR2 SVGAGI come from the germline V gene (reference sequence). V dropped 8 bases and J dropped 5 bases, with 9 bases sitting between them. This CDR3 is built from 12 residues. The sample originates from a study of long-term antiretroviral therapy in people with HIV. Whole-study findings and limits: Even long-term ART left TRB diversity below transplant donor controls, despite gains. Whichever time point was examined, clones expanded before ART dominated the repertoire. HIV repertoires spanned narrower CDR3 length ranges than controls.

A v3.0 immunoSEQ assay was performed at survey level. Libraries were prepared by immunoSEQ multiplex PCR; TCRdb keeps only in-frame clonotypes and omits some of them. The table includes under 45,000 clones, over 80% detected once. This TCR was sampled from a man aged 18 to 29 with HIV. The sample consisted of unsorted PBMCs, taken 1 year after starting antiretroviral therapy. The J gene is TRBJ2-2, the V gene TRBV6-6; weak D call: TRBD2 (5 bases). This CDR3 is CASPGITGELFF. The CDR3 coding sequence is TGTGCCAGCCCGGGGATTACCGGGGAGCTGTTTTTT.